This paragraph covers one T cell receptor beta chain sequence. The sample belongs to a study of shared clonotypes between healthy human individuals. Only CD45RO-negative cells positively selected for CCR7 counted as naive CD8 cells, so terminally differentiated effector memory CD45RA+ cells were excluded. Donors included only healthy HIV-negative adults lacking recent acute infections or vaccinations. J gave up 5 bases and V 8 bases, and 8 bases lay outside the gene matches. Germline-derived CDR1 and CDR2 are MNHNY and SVGAGI (reference sequence). The CDR3 spans 13 residues. In replicate PCRs of sorted subsets, about 220 ng DNA, tens of thousands of T cell genomes, was used. The protocol was immunoSEQ multiplex PCR, while the TCRdb copy is restricted to in-frame clones and leaves out a portion. The sample includes about 2,200,000 clones, just over 90% seen only once; the top ten take approximately 1.7%.

Sequenced input: naive CD8+ T cells from PBMCs. The chain joins TRBV6-6 to TRBJ1-1; 7 bases are a match to TRBD1. This clonotype originated in a young man in good health. Some clones in this sample may be carry-over from other donors' samples. In nucleotides, the CDR3 is TGTGCCAGCGGGAGGGGGCGAGAGACTGAAGCTTTCTTT. Translating gives CASGRGRETEAFF.